This TCR beta chain was sequenced in a study of shared clonotypes between healthy human individuals. Each PCR replicate from the sorted subsets contained about 210 ng DNA, which is some 30,000 T cell genomes. Sequenced by immunoSEQ multiplex PCR; TCRdb stores in-frame clones only, minus some. The table records about 2 million clones, about 95% of them present only once. Study outcomes and limitations: Non-shared clonotypes showed lower generation probabilities than clonotypes common to all four donors.

Of note for this clone: The antigen is not known.

Cells designated naive CD8 were CD45RO-negative and were positively selected for CCR7, with terminally differentiated effector memory CD45RA+ cells excluded. All donors were healthy HIV-negative adults lacking recent acute infections or vaccinations. The CDR3 has 13 amino acids. V lost 7 bases and J 2 bases, leaving 12 bases between the germline ends. The germline CDR1 and CDR2 sequences are SGDLS and YYNGEE. The origin of this receptor is a man in his late teens or twenties in good health. The genes are TRBV9 and TRBJ1-2; D gene unclear. The sample was naive CD8+ T cells sorted from blood. For the CDR3, the DNA is TGTGCCAGCGAGAACTCACAAAACTATGGCTACACCTTC. Its protein is CASENSQNYGYTF.